This T cell receptor beta chain was captured in a study of response to subunit inactivated influenza vaccine. Concerning this clonotype: As yet, its antigen is unknown.

MiXCR, applied by TCRdb to the RT-PCR reads, yields one record per CDR3 protein. The top ten hold 6.5% to 8.5% of the sample, which has hundreds of thousands of distinct CDR3 sequences, over 11% seen once. Germline V gene lookup returns CDR1 DFQATT and CDR2 SNEGSKA (reference sequence). The CDR3 is 15 residues long. Trimming took 6 bases from V and 5 from J; bases not matched to a gene: 8. Study-level results: A suggestion made by the authors is that each seasonal influenza vaccination recruits few new T cells.

The TCR sequence derives from a man aged 50 to 60 who received an inactivated influenza vaccine. The chain carries TRBV20-1 and TRBJ2-3, with 13 positions matching TRBD2. Material: PBMCs from blood, obtained roughly 15 days before vaccination. The CDR3 nucleotides are TGCAGTGCCATGAGGACTAGCGGGAGTATAGATACGCAGTATTTT. Protein sequence: CSAMRTSGSIDTQYF.